In this sample, the clone carrying this T cell receptor (beta chain) turned up many times. Its target is not known. The data originate from a study of early T cells in non-severe SARS-CoV-2 infection. Turning to the study itself: Sequenced material consisted of bulk RNA (from unsorted whole blood), and chains were unpaired. Study observations and caveats: VDJdb matching favored anti-spike CD8 responses, missing private and CD4 specificities.

Attachment of unique molecular identifiers to individual cDNA molecules was performed. TCRdb independently ran MiXCR on the 5' RACE reads; one entry per CDR3 protein. Of tens of thousands of distinct CDR3 sequences listed, roughly 4.7% are singletons. The CDR3 covers 13 residues. Trimming pared 5 bases from V and 7 bases from J, leaving 15 bases between. Germline V gene lookup returns CDR1 SGDLS and CDR2 YYNGEE. The source of this sequence is an adult who was a healthcare worker with PCR-confirmed SARS-CoV-2 infection or an uninfected control (not recorded which). The chain has TRBV9 and TRBJ1-2; tentatively, D is TRBD1 (5 bases). Sample: whole blood. As DNA, the CDR3 is TGTGCCAGCAGTGAACAGGCGACGGGTGGCTACACCTTC. As protein: CASSEQATGGYTF.